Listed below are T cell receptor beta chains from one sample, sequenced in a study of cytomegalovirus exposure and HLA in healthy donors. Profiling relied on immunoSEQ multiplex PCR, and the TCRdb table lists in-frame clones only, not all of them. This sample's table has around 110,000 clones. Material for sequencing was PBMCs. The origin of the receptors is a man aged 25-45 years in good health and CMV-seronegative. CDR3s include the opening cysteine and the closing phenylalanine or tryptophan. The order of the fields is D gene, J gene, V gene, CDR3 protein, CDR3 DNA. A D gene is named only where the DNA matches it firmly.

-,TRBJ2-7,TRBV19,CASTERGADYEQYF,TGTGCCAGTACCGAACGGGGGGCTGACTACGAGCAGTACTTC
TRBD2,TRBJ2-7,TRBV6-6,CASRTTSGGYEQYF,TGTGCCAGCAGAACGACTAGCGGGGGGTACGAGCAGTACTTC
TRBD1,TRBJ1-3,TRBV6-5,CASSSTGDSEGNTIYF,TGTGCCAGCAGTTCGACAGGGGATTCGGAAGGAAACACCATATATTTT
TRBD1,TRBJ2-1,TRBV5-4,CASSRDRGPYNEQFF,TGTGCCAGCAGCCGAGACAGGGGGCCCTACAATGAGCAGTTCTTC
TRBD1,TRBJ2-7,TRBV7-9,CASSSRTGPHEQYF,TGTGCCAGCAGCTCAAGGACAGGGCCCCACGAGCAGTACTTC
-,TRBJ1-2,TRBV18,CASSPPAGGYGYTF,TGTGCCAGCTCACCACCCGCGGGAGGGTATGGCTACACCTTC
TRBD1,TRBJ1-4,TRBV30,CAWSSGGNEKLFF,TGTGCCTGGAGTTCAGGGGGTAATGAAAAACTGTTTTTT
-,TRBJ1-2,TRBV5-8,CASSYLWGGIYGYTF,TGTGCCAGCAGCTACCTCTGGGGGGGAATCTATGGCTACACCTTC
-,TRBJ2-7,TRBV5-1,CAGSLDGGLLYEQYF,TGCGCCGGCAGCTTGGACGGGGGTCTTCTATACGAGCAGTACTTC
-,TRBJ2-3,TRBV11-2,CASSLGRGTDTQYF,TGTGCCAGCAGCTTAGGCAGGGGCACAGATACGCAGTATTTT
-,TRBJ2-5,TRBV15,CATSRDRPGKQETQYF,TGTGCCACCAGCAGAGACAGGCCAGGAAAACAAGAGACCCAGTACTTC
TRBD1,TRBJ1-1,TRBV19,CASRGQLNTEAFF,TGTGCCAGTAGGGGACAGTTGAACACTGAAGCTTTCTTT
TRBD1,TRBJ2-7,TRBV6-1,CASLRQGSGEQYF,TGTGCCAGCCTCCGACAGGGTTCGGGCGAGCAGTACTTC
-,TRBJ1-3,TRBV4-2,CASSRRGAQTSGNTIYF,TGTGCCAGCAGCCGGCGCGGGGCGCAAACCTCTGGAAACACCATATATTTT
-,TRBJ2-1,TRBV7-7,CASSLDGGEQFF,TGTGCCAGCAGCTTAGACGGGGGTGAGCAGTTCTTC
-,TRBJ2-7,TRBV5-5,CASSFGRRGLSYEQYF,TGTGCCAGCAGCTTTGGGCGGAGGGGCCTCTCCTACGAGCAGTACTTC
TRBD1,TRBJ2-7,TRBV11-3,CASSPQGDPVSEQYF,TGTGCCAGCAGCCCCCAGGGGGACCCTGTCTCGGAGCAGTACTTC
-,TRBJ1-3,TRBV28,CASISPSGQFYSGNTIYF,TGTGCCAGCATTAGCCCCTCCGGACAGTTTTACTCTGGAAACACCATATATTTT
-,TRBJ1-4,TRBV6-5,CASSYSQATVEGKLFF,TGTGCCAGCAGTTACTCCCAAGCGACGGTGGAGGGAAAACTGTTTTTT
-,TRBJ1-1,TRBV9,CASSVAYGGGTEAFF,TGTGCCAGCAGCGTAGCTTACGGGGGTGGCACTGAAGCTTTCTTT
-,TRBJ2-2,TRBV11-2,CASSPTGFPGELFF,TGTGCCAGCAGTCCAACAGGGTTCCCCGGGGAGCTGTTTTTT
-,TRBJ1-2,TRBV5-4,CASSLGAGVLTAYGYTF,TGTGCCAGCAGCTTGGGGGCAGGGGTCCTTACTGCCTATGGCTACACCTTC
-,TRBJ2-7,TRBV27,CASSGGYEQYF,TGTGCCAGCTCAGGGGGGTACGAGCAGTACTTC
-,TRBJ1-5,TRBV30,CAWSSGSNQPQHF,TGTGCCTGGAGCTCAGGGAGCAATCAGCCCCAGCATTTT
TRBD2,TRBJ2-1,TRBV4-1,CASSQEGSGGYSNEQFF,TGCGCCAGCAGCCAAGAGGGTAGCGGGGGCTACTCAAATGAGCAGTTCTTC
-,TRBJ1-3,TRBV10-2,CASSEFGGPGNTIYF,TGCGCCAGCAGTGAGTTTGGGGGCCCTGGAAACACCATATATTTT
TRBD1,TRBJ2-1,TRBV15,CATSRDARGQGTRNEQFF,TGTGCCACCAGCAGAGATGCGCGGGGACAGGGGACACGTAATGAGCAGTTCTTC
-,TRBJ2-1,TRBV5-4,CASVPGDRGRGGVTYNEQFF,TGTGCCAGCGTCCCGGGTGACCGGGGGAGAGGGGGGGTCACCTACAATGAGCAGTTCTTC
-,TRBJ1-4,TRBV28,CASSFFGNTNEKLFF,TGTGCCAGCAGTTTTTTCGGGAATACTAATGAAAAACTGTTTTTT
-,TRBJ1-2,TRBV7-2,CASSTGTIGGGIYGYTF,TGTGCCAGCAGCACCGGGACGATCGGCGGGGGGATCTATGGCTACACCTTC
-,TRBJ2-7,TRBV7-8,CASSLVPGSYEQYF,TGTGCCAGCAGCTTAGTGCCGGGTTCCTACGAGCAGTACTTC
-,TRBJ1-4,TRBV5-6,CASSLVQGGEKLFF,TGTGCCAGCAGCTTGGTCCAGGGTGGTGAAAAACTGTTTTTT
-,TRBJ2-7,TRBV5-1,CASGSGGTMLYEQYF,TGCGCCAGCGGGAGTGGCGGGACGATGCTCTACGAGCAGTACTTC
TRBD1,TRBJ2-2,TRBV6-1,CASSGDRGGAGELFF,TGTGCCAGCAGTGGGGACAGGGGAGGCGCCGGGGAGCTGTTTTTT
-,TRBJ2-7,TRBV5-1,CASSLVGGHSAYEQYF,TGCGCCAGCAGCTTGGTTGGCGGGCATTCAGCCTACGAGCAGTACTTC
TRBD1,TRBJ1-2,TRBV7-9,CASSSREGQGLEGYTF,TGTGCCAGCAGCTCCAGGGAGGGACAGGGCCTTGAAGGCTACACCTTC
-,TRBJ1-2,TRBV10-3,CAISESGTDYGYTF,TGTGCCATCAGTGAGTCCGGGACTGACTATGGCTACACCTTC
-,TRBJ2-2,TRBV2,CASIDIAAPNTGELFF,TGTGCCAGCATCGACATAGCGGCGCCGAACACCGGGGAGCTGTTTTTT
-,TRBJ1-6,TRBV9,CASSVENNSPLHF,TGTGCCAGCAGCGTAGAGAACAATTCGCCCCTCCACTTT
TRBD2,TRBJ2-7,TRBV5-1,CASSLIRGAYEQYF,TGCGCCAGCAGCTTGATTCGGGGGGCCTACGAGCAGTACTTC
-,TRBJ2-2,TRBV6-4,CASSSPATGELFF,TGTGCCAGCAGTAGCCCCGCTACCGGGGAGCTGTTTTTT
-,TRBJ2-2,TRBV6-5,CASMLDTANTGELFF,TGTGCCAGCATGTTAGATACGGCGAACACCGGGGAGCTGTTTTTT
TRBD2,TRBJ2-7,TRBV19,CASTGPPGGYEQYF,TGTGCCAGTACCGGGCCCCCGGGGGGCTACGAGCAGTACTTC